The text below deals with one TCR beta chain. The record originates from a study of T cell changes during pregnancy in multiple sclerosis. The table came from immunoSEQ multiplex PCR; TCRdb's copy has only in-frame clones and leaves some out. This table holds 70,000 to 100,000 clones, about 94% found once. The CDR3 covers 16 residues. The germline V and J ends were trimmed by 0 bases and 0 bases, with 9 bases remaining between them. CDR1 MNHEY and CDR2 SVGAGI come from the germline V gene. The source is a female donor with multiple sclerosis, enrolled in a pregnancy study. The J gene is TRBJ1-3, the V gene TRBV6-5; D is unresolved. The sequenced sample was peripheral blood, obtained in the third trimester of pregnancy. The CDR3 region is CASSYSQVFSGNTIYF. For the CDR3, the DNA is TGTGCCAGCAGTTACTCGCAGGTTTTCTCTGGAAACACCATATATTTT.